Below are 12 T cell receptor beta chains sequenced from a single sample in a study of blood T cells in healthy people across ages. Primers used in a second PCR of about 6 to 12 cycles were a sample-barcoded 5' primer and a J-beta primer mix. TCRdb processed the 5' RACE reads anew with MiXCR; each CDR3 protein has one entry. The data hold about 1.1 million distinct CDR3 sequences, with under 40% observed a single time. Sequenced sample: blood. The receptors come from a man aged 18 to 29 in good health.

The chain couples TRBV7-6 to TRBJ2-7; TRBD2 aligns across 8 bases. The CDR3 spans 15 residues. J was trimmed by 1 base and V by 1 base; bases with no gene match: 3. CDR1 is SGHVS and CDR2 is FNYEAQ in the germline V gene. Here the CDR3 DNA reads TGTGCCAGCAGCTTAGAAGCGGGGGCGTCCTACGAGCAGTACTTC. Its translation: CASSLEAGASYEQYF.

The rearrangement links TRBV20-1 to TRBJ1-5; 7 nucleotides line up with TRBD1. The V gene's germline CDR1 is DFQATT and CDR2 SNEGSKA (reference sequence). V lost 6 bases to trimming and J lost 2 bases; unmatched junction nucleotides: 7. The CDR3 loop spans 14 amino acids. The CDR3 region has the DNA TGCAGTGCACCCAGGGGGACTGGCAATCAGCCCCAGCATTTT. Its protein product is CSAPRGTGNQPQHF.

The J gene is TRBJ2-7, the V gene TRBV6-2 or TRBV6-3, with D possibly matching TRBD1 (5 bases). CDR3 length: 16 amino acids. Germline V gene sequence: CDR1 MNHEY, CDR2 SVGEGT. Trimming stripped 0 bases from V and 6 bases from J, with 18 bases between. The CDR3 loop is CASSYSDFRIQGEQYF. CDR3 coding DNA: TGTGCCAGCAGTTACTCTGATTTTAGGATCCAGGGCGAGCAGTACTTC.

This clonotype showed up many times. V usage is TRBV4-2 and J usage is TRBJ2-1, with a possible D match to TRBD2 (5 bases). The CDR3 contains 16 residues. V lost 0 bases, J lost 4 bases, and 13 bases lay in between. Per the germline V gene, CDR1 is LGHNA and CDR2 is YNFKEQ. CDR3 DNA: TGTGCCAGCAGCCAAGATGGTAGCGTTGGTTACAATGAGCAGTTCTTC. Protein: CASSQDGSVGYNEQFF.

This chain links TRBV20-1 with TRBJ1-1, with D perhaps matching TRBD1 (5 bases). This CDR3 spans 14 amino acids. Germline lookup yields CDR1 DFQATT and CDR2 SNEGSKA (reference sequence). V lost 1 base to trimming and J lost 6 bases, with 15 bases between them. Here the CDR3 DNA reads TGCAGTGCTAGAGTTAACGGCAGGGTCGCTGAAGCTTTCTTT. As protein: CSARVNGRVAEAFF.

This chain joins TRBV7-2 and TRBJ2-1, with 12 nucleotides matching TRBD2. The CDR3 is 17 residues long. CDR1 SGHTA and CDR2 FQGNSA come from the germline V gene. Germline trimming cut 4 bases from V and 3 bases from J; bases unmatched to any gene: 7. This chain's CDR3 is CASSSLSTSGGYNEQFF. The CDR3 DNA sequence: TGTGCCAGCAGCTCCCTCTCGACTAGCGGGGGCTACAATGAGCAGTTCTTC.

About this clonotype itself: A much larger clone sits a single nucleotide away, making a read error possible. The rearrangement links TRBV20-1 to TRBJ2-3; the match to TRBD2 covers 9 bases. The trim removed 1 base at V and 8 bases at J, leaving 13 bases unmatched. CDR3 length: 16 residues. Germline V gives CDR1 DFQATT, CDR2 SNEGSKA (reference sequence). The CDR3, as DNA: TGCAGTGCTAGAGGACCCGGGACTAGCTTTCCAGCTACGCAGTATTTT. Protein: CSARGPGTSFPATQYF.

This clonotype was seen only a few times. V gene TRBV20-1 combines with J gene TRBJ1-5, with 8 positions matching TRBD1. CDR1 and CDR2 (germline): DFQATT, SNEGSKA (reference sequence). V shed 5 bases, J shed 3 bases, and the junction held 18 bases outside the gene matches. This CDR3 region has 18 residues. Written as DNA, the CDR3 is TGCAGTGCTGAGAGCCCCGGGACAGGTTCACTCTCCAATCAGCCCCAGCATTTT. This encodes CSAESPGTGSLSNQPQHF.

The chain carries TRBV7-9 and TRBJ2-1; D is unclear. From germline, CDR1 is SEHNR and CDR2 FQNEAQ (reference sequence). V was pared by 5 bases and J by 4 bases, with 6 bases between. CDR3 length: 12 residues. CDR3 DNA sequence: TGTGCCAGCAGCCATACATACAATGAGCAGTTCTTC. Its protein is CASSHTYNEQFF.

The J gene is TRBJ1-1, the V gene TRBV27, with TRBD1 as a possible D gene (5 bases). The CDR3 contains 14 residues. The V end was cut by 5 bases, the J end by 6 bases, with 16 bases between. CDR1 MNHEY and CDR2 SMNVEV come from the germline V gene (reference sequence). CDR3 DNA sequence: TGTGCCAGCAGTCCAGGCGGGACTCTCCCTGAAGCTTTCTTT. Protein: CASSPGGTLPEAFF.

The chain uses TRBV6-6 and TRBJ1-2; the D gene is possibly TRBD1 (6 bases). The CDR3 has 14 amino acids. Trimming shortened V by 3 bases and J by 4 bases, and 12 bases separated the two germline ends. The germline gives CDR1 MNHNY, CDR2 SVGAGI (reference sequence). CDR3 loop: CASSYAGETYGYTF. The DNA for the CDR3 is TGTGCCAGCAGTTATGCAGGGGAAACCTATGGCTACACCTTC.

In the case of this clonotype: One end of the junction fails to match germline, which may point to a read error. The rearrangement links TRBV6-5 to TRBJ1-2; D is undetermined. The CDR3 spans 14 residues. The V gene's germline CDR1 is MNHEY and CDR2 SVGAGI. DNA of the CDR3: TGTGCCAGCAGTGACTCGCCCGGGAACTATGGCTACACCTTC. Encoded protein: CASSDSPGNYGYTF.